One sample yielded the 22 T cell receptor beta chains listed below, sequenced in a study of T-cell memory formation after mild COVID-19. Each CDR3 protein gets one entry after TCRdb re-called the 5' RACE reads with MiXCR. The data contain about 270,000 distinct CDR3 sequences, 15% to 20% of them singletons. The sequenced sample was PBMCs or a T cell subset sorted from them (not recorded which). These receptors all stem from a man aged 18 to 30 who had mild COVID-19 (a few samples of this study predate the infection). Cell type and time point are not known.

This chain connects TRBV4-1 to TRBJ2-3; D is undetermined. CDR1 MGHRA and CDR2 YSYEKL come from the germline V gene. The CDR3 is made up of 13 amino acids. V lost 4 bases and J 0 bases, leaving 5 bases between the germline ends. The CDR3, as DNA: TGCGCCAGCAGCCCCGTCAGCACAGATACGCAGTATTTT. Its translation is CASSPVSTDTQYF.

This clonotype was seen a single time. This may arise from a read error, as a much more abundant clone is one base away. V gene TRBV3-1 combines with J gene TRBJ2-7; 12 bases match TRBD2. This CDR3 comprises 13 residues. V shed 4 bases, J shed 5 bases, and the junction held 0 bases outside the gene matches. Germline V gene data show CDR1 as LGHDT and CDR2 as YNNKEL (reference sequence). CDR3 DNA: TGTGCCAGCAGCCGGACTAGCGGGGACGAGCAGTACTTC. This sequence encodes CASSRTSGDEQYF.

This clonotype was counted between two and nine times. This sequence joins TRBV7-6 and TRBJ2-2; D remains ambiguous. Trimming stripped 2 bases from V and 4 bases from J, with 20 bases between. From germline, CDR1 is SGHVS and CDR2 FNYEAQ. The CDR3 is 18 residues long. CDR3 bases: TGTGCCAGCAGCTTATTCTCGGCCCCGAAGTTGGGCACCGGGGAGCTGTTTTTT. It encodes CASSLFSAPKLGTGELFF.

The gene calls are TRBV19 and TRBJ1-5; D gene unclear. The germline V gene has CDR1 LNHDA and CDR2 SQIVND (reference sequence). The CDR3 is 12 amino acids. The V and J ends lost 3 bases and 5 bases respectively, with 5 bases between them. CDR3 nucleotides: TGTGCCAGTAGTATCCCAGATCAGCCCCAGCATTTT. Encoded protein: CASSIPDQPQHF. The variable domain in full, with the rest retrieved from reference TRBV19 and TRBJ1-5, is DGGITQSPKYLFRKEGQNVTLSCEQNLNHDAMYWYRQDPGQGLRLIYYSQIVNDFQKGDIAEGYSVSREKKESFPLTVTSAQKNPTAFYLCASSIPDQPQHFGDGTRLSIL.

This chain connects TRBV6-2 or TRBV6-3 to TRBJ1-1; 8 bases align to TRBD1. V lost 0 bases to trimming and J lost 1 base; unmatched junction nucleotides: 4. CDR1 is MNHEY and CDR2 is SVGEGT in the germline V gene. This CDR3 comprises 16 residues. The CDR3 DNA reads TGTGCCAGCAGTTACTCGATAGACAGGGGGAACACTGAAGCTTTCTTT. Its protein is CASSYSIDRGNTEAFF.

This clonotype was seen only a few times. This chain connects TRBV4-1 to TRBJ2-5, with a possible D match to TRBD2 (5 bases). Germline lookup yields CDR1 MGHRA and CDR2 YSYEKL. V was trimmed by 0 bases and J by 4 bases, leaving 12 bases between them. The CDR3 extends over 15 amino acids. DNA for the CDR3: TGCGCCAGCAGCCAAGAGGTGAGGGAAAGAGAGACCCAGTACTTC. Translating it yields CASSQEVRERETQYF.

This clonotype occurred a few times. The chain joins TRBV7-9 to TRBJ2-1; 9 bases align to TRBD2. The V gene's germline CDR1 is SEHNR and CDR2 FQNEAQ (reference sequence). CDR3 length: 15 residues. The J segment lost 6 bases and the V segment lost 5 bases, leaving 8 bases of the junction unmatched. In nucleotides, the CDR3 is TGTGCCAGCAGCCAAACTAGCGGGTCAAGCAATGAGCAGTTCTTC. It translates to CASSQTSGSSNEQFF. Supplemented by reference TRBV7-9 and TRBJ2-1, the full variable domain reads DTGVSQNPRHKITKRGQNVTFRCDPISEHNRLYWYRQTLGQGPEFLTYFQNEAQLEKSRLLSDRFSAERPKGSFSTLEIQRTEQGDSAMYLCASSQTSGSSNEQFFGPGTRLTVL.

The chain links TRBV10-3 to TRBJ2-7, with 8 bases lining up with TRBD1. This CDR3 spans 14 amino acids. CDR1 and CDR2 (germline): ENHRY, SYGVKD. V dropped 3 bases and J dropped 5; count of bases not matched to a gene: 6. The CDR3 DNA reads TGTGCCATCAGTGACAGGCCAGGGGGCGACGAGCAGTACGTC. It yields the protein CAISDRPGGDEQYV.

The CDR3 DNA is TGCAGTGCTAGTACCAGCGGGGGGAACACAGATACGCAGTATTTT. It is translated as CSASTSGGNTDTQYF. This chain uses TRBV20-1 with TRBJ2-3, with 9 nucleotides matching TRBD2. Germline V gene data show CDR1 as DFQATT and CDR2 as SNEGSKA (reference sequence). The CDR3 is 15 amino acids. V shed 3 bases and J 2 bases; nucleotides not matched to a gene: 6.

Written as DNA, the CDR3 is TGCGCCAGCAGCCAAGAAGACCGACCCAGGGATACGCAGTATTTT. It codes for CASSQEDRPRDTQYF. The chain has TRBV4-1 and TRBJ2-3, with D uncertain. The V and J ends lost 0 bases and 6 bases respectively, with 13 bases between them. Looked up from germline, CDR1 is MGHRA and CDR2 is YSYEKL. CDR3 length: 15 amino acids.

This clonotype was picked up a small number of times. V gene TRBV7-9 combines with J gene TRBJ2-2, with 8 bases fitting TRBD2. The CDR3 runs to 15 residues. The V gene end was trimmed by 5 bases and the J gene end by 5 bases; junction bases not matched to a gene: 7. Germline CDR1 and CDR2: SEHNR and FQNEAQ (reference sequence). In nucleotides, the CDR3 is TGTGCCAGCAGCGGCTTAGCGGGGAGTACCGGGGAGCTGTTTTTT. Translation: CASSGLAGSTGELFF.

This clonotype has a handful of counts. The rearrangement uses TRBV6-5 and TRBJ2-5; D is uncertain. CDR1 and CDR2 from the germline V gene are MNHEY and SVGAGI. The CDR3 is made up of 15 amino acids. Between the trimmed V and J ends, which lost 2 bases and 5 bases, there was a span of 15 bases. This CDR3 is CASSYQAGVGETQYF. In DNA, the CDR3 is TGTGCCAGCAGTTACCAGGCTGGGGTAGGGGAGACCCAGTACTTC.

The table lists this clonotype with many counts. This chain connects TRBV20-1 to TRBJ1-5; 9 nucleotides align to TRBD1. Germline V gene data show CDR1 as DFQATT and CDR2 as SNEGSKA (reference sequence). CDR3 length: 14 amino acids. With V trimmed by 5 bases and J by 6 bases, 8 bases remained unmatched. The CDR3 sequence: CSAATGGSSQPQHF. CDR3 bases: TGCAGTGCTGCCACAGGGGGCTCAAGTCAGCCCCAGCATTTT.

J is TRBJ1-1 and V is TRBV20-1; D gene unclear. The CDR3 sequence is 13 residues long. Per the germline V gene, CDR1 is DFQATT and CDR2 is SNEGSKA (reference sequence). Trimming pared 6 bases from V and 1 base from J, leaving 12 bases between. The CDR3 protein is CSAVGPANTEAFF. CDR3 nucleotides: TGCAGTGCCGTCGGACCGGCGAACACTGAAGCTTTCTTT.

CDR3 nucleotides: TGCGCCAGCAGCTTGGTTCCGGCTGATACGCAGTATTTT. Residues: CASSLVPADTQYF. The chain carries TRBV5-1 and TRBJ2-3; D is undetermined. This CDR3 region has 13 residues. Per the germline V gene, CDR1 is SGHRS and CDR2 is YFSETQ. V lost 0 bases, J lost 6 bases, and 8 bases lay in between.

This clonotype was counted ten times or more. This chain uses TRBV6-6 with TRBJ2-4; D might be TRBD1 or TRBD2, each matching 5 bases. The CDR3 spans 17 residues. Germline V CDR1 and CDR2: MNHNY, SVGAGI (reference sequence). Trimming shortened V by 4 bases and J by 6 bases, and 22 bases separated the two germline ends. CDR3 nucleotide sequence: TGTGCCAGCAGTTCCCACCCGGGGCCGGCCACCGGAAACATTCAGTACTTC. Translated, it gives CASSSHPGPATGNIQYF.

CDR3: CASSSGLAGWRVETQYF. The CDR3 DNA reads as TGTGCCAGCAGCTCCGGACTAGCGGGGTGGCGGGTAGAGACCCAGTACTTC. V is TRBV7-6 and J is TRBJ2-5; 12 bases align to TRBD2. There are 17 residues in the CDR3. Germline CDR1 SGHVS, CDR2 FNYEAQ. V was pared by 4 bases and J by 4 bases, with 10 bases of the junction left unmatched. The whole variable domain, remainder taken from reference TRBV7-6 and TRBJ2-5, is GAGVSQSPRYKVTKRGQDVALRCDPISGHVSLYWYRQALGQGPEFLTYFNYEAQQDKSGLPNDRFSAERPEGSISTLTIQRTEQRDSAMYRCASSSGLAGWRVETQYFGPGTRLLVL.

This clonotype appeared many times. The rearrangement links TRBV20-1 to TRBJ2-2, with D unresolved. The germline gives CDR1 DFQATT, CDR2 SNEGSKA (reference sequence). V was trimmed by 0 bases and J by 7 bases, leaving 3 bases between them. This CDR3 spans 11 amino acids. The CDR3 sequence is CSARDIGELFF. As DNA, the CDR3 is TGCAGTGCTAGAGATATCGGGGAGCTGTTTTTT.

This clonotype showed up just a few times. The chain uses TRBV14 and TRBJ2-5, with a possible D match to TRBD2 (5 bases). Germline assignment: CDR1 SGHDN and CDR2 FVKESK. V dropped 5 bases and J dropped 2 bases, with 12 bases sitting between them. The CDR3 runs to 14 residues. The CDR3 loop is CASSRRGLQETQYF. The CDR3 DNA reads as TGTGCCAGCAGCAGGCGCGGGTTGCAAGAGACCCAGTACTTC.

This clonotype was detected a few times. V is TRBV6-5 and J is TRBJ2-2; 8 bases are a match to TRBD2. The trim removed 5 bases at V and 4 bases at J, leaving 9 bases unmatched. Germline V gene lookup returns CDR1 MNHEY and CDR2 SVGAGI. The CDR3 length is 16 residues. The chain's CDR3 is CASSTVGREGTGELFF. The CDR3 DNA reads TGTGCCAGCAGTACCGTCGGGAGGGAAGGCACCGGGGAGCTGTTTTTT.

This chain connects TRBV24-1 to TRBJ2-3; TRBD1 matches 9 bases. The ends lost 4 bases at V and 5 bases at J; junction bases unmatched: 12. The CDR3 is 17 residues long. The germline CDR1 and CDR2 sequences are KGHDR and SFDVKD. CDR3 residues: CATSDGRTGEVRDTQYF. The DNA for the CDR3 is TGTGCCACCAGTGACGGAAGGACAGGGGAAGTTAGAGATACGCAGTATTTT.

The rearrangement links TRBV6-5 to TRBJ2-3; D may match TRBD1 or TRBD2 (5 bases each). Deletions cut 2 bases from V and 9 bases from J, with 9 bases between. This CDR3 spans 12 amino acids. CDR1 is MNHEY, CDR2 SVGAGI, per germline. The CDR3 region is CASSYGGRTQYF. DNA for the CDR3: TGTGCCAGCAGTTACGGGGGAAGGACGCAGTATTTT.